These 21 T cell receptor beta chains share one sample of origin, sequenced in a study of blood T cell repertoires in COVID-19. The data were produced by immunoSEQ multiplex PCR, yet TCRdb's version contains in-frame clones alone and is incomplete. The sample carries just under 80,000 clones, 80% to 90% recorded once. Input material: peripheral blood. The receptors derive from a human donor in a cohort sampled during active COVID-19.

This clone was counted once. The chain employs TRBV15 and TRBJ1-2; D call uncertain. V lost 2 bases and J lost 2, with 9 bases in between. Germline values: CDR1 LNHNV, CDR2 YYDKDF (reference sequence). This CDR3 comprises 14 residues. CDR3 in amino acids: CATSRKGRNYGYTF. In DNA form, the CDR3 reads TGTGCCACCAGCAGAAAAGGGAGGAACTATGGCTACACCTTC.

The CDR3 sequence: CASSLGGRPTDTQYF. The CDR3 coding sequence is TGTGCCAGCAGCTTGGGCGGGAGGCCCACAGATACGCAGTATTTT. The chain joins TRBV11-3 to TRBJ2-3; TRBD2 matches at 8 bases. The CDR3 runs 15 residues. Germline CDR1 reads SGHNT; CDR2 reads YENEEA. V lost 3 bases and J lost 2; bases outside the gene matches: 4.

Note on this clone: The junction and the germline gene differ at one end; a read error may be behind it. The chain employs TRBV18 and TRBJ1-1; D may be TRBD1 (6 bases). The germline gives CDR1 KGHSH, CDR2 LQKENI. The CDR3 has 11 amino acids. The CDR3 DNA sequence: TGCCGAGGGGGGGAGAACACTGAAGCTTTCTTT. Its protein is CRGGENTEAFF.

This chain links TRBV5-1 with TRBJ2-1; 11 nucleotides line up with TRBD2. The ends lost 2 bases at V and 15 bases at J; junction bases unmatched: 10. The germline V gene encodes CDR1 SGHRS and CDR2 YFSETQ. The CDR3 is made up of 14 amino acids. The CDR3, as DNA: TGCGCCAGCAGCTTAGGAGTACTAGCGGGAGATTTGTTCTTC. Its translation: CASSLGVLAGDLFF.

As DNA, the CDR3 is TGTGCCAGCCTAGCGGGACTCTACAATGAGCAGTTCTTC. This sequence encodes CASLAGLYNEQFF. This chain uses TRBV6-5 with TRBJ2-1, with 9 bases lining up with TRBD2. Germline-derived CDR1 and CDR2 are MNHEY and SVGAGI. This CDR3 is 13 amino acids long. V shed 8 bases and J 3 bases; nucleotides not matched to a gene: 2.

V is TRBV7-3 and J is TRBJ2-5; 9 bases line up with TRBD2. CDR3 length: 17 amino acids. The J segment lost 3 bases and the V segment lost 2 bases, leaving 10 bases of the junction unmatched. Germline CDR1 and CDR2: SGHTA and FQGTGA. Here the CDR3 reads CASSLGAGGPPKETQYF. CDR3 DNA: TGTGCCAGCAGCTTAGGGGCGGGAGGGCCTCCAAAAGAGACCCAGTACTTC.

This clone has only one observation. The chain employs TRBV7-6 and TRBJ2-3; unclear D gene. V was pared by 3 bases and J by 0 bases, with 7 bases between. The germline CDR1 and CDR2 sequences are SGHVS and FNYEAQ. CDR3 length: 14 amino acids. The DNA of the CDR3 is TGTGCCAGCAGCTTCTTCGGGAGCACAGATACGCAGTATTTT. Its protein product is CASSFFGSTDTQYF.

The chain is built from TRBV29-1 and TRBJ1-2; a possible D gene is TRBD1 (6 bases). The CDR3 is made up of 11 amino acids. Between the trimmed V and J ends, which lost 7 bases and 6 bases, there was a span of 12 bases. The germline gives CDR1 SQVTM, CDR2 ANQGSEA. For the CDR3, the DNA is TGCAGCGGTGGGACATCTGATGGCTACACCTTC. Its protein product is CSGGTSDGYTF.

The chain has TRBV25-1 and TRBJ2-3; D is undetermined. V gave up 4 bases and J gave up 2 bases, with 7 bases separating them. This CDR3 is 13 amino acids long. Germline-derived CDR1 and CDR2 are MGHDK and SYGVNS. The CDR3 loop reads CASSGRATDTQYF. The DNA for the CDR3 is TGTGCCAGCAGTGGAAGAGCCACAGATACGCAGTATTTT.

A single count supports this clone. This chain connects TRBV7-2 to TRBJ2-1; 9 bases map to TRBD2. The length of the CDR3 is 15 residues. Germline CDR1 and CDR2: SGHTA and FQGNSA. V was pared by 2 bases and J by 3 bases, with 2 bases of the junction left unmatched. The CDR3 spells CASSLRGGDYNEQFF. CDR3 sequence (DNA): TGTGCCAGCAGCTTACGCGGGGGGGACTACAATGAGCAGTTCTTC.

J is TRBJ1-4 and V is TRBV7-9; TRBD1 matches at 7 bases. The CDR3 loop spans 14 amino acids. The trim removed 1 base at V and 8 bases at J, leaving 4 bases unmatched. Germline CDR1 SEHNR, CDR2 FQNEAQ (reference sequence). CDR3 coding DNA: TGTGCCAGCAGCTTAGAACGGGACAGAGAAAAACTGTTTTTT. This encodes CASSLERDREKLFF.

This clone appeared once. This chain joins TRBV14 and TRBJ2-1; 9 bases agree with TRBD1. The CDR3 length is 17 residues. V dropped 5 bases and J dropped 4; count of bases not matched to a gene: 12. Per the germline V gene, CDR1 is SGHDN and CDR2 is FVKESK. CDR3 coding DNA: TGTGCCAGCAGCTTTCGACAGGGGGGTCTCGAATACAATGAGCAGTTCTTC. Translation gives CASSFRQGGLEYNEQFF.

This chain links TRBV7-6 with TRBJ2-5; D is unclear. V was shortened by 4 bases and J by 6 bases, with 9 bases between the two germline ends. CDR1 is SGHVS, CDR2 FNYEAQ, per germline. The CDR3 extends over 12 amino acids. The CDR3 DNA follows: TGTGCCAGCAGCTCTCGGGTAAAGACCCAGTACTTC. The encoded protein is CASSSRVKTQYF.

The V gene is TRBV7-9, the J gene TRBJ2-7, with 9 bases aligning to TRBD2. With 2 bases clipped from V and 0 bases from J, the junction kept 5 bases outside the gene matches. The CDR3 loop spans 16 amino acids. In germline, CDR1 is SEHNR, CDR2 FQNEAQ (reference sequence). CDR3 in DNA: TGTGCCAGCAGCTTAAGTGGAGCGGGAGGCTCCTACGAGCAGTACTTC. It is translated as CASSLSGAGGSYEQYF. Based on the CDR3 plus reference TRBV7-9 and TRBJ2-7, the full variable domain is DTGVSQNPRHKITKRGQNVTFRCDPISEHNRLYWYRQTLGQGPEFLTYFQNEAQLEKSRLLSDRFSAERPKGSFSTLEIQRTEQGDSAMYLCASSLSGAGGSYEQYFGPGTRLTVT.

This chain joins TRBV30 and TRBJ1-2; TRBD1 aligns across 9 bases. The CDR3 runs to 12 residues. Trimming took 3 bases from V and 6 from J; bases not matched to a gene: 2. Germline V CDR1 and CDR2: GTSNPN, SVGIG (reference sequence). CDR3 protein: CAWRRTGDGYTF. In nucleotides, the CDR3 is TGTGCCTGGAGGCGGACAGGGGATGGCTACACCTTC.

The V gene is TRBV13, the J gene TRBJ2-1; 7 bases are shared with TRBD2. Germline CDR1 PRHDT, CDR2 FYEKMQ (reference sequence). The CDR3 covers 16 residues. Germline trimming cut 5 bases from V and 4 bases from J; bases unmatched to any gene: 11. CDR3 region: CASSPRGEGTYNEQFF. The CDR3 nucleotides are TGTGCCAGCAGCCCCCGCGGGGAGGGAACTTACAATGAGCAGTTCTTC. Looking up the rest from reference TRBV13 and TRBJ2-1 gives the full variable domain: AAGVIQSPRHLIKEKRETATLKCYPIPRHDTVYWYQQGPGQDPQFLISFYEKMQSDKGSIPDRFSAQQFSDYHSELNMSSLELGDSALYFCASSPRGEGTYNEQFFGPGTRLTVL.

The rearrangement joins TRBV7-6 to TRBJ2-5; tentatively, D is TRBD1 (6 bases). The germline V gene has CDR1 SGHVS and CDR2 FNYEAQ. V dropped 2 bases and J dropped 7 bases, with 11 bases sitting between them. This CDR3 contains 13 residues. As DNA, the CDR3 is TGTGCCAGCAGCTTAAACAGGGTGGGGACCCAGTACTTC. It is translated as CASSLNRVGTQYF.

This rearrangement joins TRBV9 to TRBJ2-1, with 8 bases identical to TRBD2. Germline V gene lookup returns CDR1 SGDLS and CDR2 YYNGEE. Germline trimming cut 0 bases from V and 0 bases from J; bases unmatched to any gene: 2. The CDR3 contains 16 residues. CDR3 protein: CASSVESGSSYNEQFF. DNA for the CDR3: TGTGCCAGCAGCGTAGAAAGCGGGAGCTCCTACAATGAGCAGTTCTTC.

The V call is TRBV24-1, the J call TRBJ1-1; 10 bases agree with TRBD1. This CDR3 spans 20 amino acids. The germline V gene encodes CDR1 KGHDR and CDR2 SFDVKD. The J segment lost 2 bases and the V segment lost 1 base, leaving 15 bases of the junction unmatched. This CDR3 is CATSDFHLRGTGVCNTEAFF. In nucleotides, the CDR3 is TGTGCCACCAGTGATTTTCATCTAAGAGGGACAGGGGTTTGCAACACTGAAGCTTTCTTT.

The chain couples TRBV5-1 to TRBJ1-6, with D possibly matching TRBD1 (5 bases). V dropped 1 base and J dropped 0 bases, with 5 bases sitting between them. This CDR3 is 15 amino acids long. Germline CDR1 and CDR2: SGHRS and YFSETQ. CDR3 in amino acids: CASSLTGSYNSPLHF. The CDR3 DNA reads TGCGCCAGCAGCTTGACAGGCTCCTATAATTCACCCCTCCACTTT.

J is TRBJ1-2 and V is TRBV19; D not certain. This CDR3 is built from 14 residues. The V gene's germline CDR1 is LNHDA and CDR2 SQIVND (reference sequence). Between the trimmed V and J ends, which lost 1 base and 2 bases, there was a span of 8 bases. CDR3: CASSIVSGNYGYTF. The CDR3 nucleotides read TGTGCCAGTAGTATAGTTTCGGGGAACTATGGCTACACCTTC.